Below, 9 T cell receptor beta chains from the same sample are listed, as sequenced in a study of shared clonotypes between healthy human individuals. Data came from immunoSEQ multiplex PCR; TCRdb stores just in-frame clones and leaves some out. The table includes fewer than 600,000 clones, around 80% detected once. The sequenced material came from PBMCs. The receptors were sampled from a woman in her thirties or forties in good health. Some clones in this sample may be carry-over from other donors' samples.

This clone was seen only a few times. The chain uses TRBV11-2 and TRBJ2-7; D may be TRBD1 or TRBD2 (6 bases each). Germline values: CDR1 SGHAT, CDR2 FQNNGV. V shed 5 bases and J shed 5 bases, with 16 bases lying between them. CDR3 length equals 14 residues. The CDR3 loop is CASSGERGVNEQYF. Written as DNA, the CDR3 is TGTGCCAGCAGCGGAGAGAGGGGGGTGAACGAGCAGTACTTC.

This clone was seen once. The chain combines TRBV30 with TRBJ1-1; D possibly corresponds to TRBD1 (5 bases). V was shortened by 4 bases and J by 0 bases, with 18 bases between the two germline ends. Germline-derived CDR1 and CDR2 are GTSNPN and SVGIG (reference sequence). This CDR3 has 16 amino acids. The CDR3 sequence: CAWNLLQGRLNTEAFF. The CDR3 DNA sequence: TGTGCCTGGAACCTCCTCCAGGGACGTCTGAACACTGAAGCTTTCTTT.

The V and J genes are TRBV5-1 and TRBJ2-7; 9 positions agree with TRBD1. The V gene end was trimmed by 0 bases and the J gene end by 0 bases; junction bases not matched to a gene: 7. Germline V CDR1 and CDR2: SGHRS, YFSETQ. This CDR3 has 17 residues. CDR3 coding DNA: TGCGCCAGCAGCTTGGATGGGACAGGGCTGAACTCCTACGAGCAGTACTTC. It is translated as CASSLDGTGLNSYEQYF. Full variable domain (rest looked up from reference TRBV5-1 and TRBJ2-7): KAGVTQTPRYLIKTRGQQVTLSCSPISGHRSVSWYQQTPGQGLQFLFEYFSETQRNKGNFPGRFSGRQFSNSRSEMNVSTLELGDSALYLCASSLDGTGLNSYEQYFGPGTRLTVT.

This clone was detected only once. The DNA for the CDR3 is TGTGCCAGCACACAGGGGGCAAAACGTGGCTACACCTTC. Its protein is CASTQGAKRGYTF. The chain employs TRBV28 and TRBJ1-2; 9 bases align to TRBD1. The CDR3 runs 13 residues. Per germline, CDR1 MDHEN and CDR2 SYDVKM. V lost 7 bases and J lost 7; bases outside the gene matches: 7.

As to this clone: Possible read error: a much larger clone is one base away. The rearrangement links TRBV29-1 to TRBJ1-2; possibly TRBD1 for D (5 bases). The CDR3 loop spans 11 amino acids. The V gene's germline CDR1 is SQVTM and CDR2 ANQGSEA. V was pared by 7 bases and J by 9 bases, with 15 bases between. The CDR3 nucleotides are TGCAGCGCTCCAGCATGGGGCTGCTACACCTTC. It yields the protein CSAPAWGCYTF.

This chain joins TRBV5-1 and TRBJ2-3; perhaps TRBD2 as D (5 bases). The CDR3 consists of 15 residues. V lost 7 bases and J 3 bases, leaving 18 bases between the germline ends. CDR1 SGHRS and CDR2 YFSETQ come from the germline V gene. CDR3 DNA: TGCGCCAGCCGGCGAGGGATGTCGGGGACAGATACGCAGTATTTT. Its translation is CASRRGMSGTDTQYF.

This clone was recorded many times. The genes are TRBV28 and TRBJ1-3; 8 bases match TRBD1. Per germline, CDR1 MDHEN and CDR2 SYDVKM. CDR3 length: 15 residues. J lost 3 bases, V lost 5 bases, and 6 bases had no gene match. The CDR3 DNA reads TGTGCCAGCAGTGACGGGACAGGACGTGGAAACACCATATATTTT. It translates to CASSDGTGRGNTIYF.

V gene TRBV6-5 combines with J gene TRBJ1-2, with 9 positions matching TRBD1. The CDR3 spans 15 residues. CDR1 is MNHEY and CDR2 is SVGAGI in the germline V gene. V was pared by 2 bases and J by 4 bases, with 5 bases of the junction left unmatched. CDR3 loop: CASSYGDRDGYGYTF. Here the CDR3 DNA reads TGTGCCAGCAGTTACGGGGACAGGGATGGCTATGGCTACACCTTC.

The V call is TRBV4-1, the J call TRBJ2-1; D is perhaps TRBD2 (6 bases). The CDR3 runs 18 residues. The germline V gene has CDR1 MGHRA and CDR2 YSYEKL. Trimming took 0 bases from V and 3 from J, leaving 18 bases between them. CDR3 nucleotides: TGCGCCAGCAGCCAAGAGGGGGGTGTAGGGTATGGCTACAATGAGCAGTTCTTC. This translates into CASSQEGGVGYGYNEQFF.